The rows below give T cell receptor beta chains drawn from one sample of a study of blood T cell repertoires in COVID-19. Repertoires were generated with immunoSEQ multiplex PCR, while TCRdb's copy carries only in-frame clones and drops some. The repertoire includes 200,000 or so clones, 80% to 85% of them detected once, and approximately 5.4% sits in the top ten. Sequenced: peripheral blood. These receptors came from a human donor in a cohort sampled during active COVID-19. The CDR3 runs from the conserved cysteine through the conserved F or W. D genes are given only for firm matches. Size values are once, few and many counts, or a class for expanded clones, and some rows have none.

j_call: TRBJ2-7
clone_size: .
d_call: .
v_call: TRBV18
cdr3_aa: CASSPRKGDRFSGEQYF
cdr3_nt: TGTGCCAGCTCACCACGGAAGGGCGACAGGTTCTCCGGGGAGCAGTACTTC

j_call: TRBJ2-2
clone_size: once
d_call: TRBD1
v_call: TRBV5-1
cdr3_aa: CASSPRTGGNTGELFF
cdr3_nt: TGCGCCAGCAGCCCGCGGACAGGGGGGAACACCGGGGAGCTGTTTTTT

j_call: TRBJ2-2
clone_size: .
d_call: .
v_call: TRBV7-2
cdr3_aa: CASSLGRELFF
cdr3_nt: TGTGCCAGCAGCTTGGGCCGGGAGCTGTTTTTT

j_call: TRBJ2-4
clone_size: once
d_call: TRBD2
v_call: TRBV20-1
cdr3_aa: CSASIGLAAAKNIQYF
cdr3_nt: TGCAGTGCTAGTATTGGGCTAGCGGCGGCCAAAAACATTCAGTACTTC

j_call: TRBJ2-2
clone_size: .
d_call: TRBD1
v_call: TRBV19
cdr3_aa: CASSTTGGTGELFF
cdr3_nt: TGTGCCAGTAGTACGACAGGGGGGACCGGGGAGCTGTTTTTT

j_call: TRBJ1-2
clone_size: .
d_call: .
v_call: TRBV19
cdr3_aa: CASSGGRYGYTF
cdr3_nt: TGTGCCAGTAGTGGAGGCCGGTATGGCTACACCTTC

j_call: TRBJ1-4
clone_size: .
d_call: .
v_call: TRBV28
cdr3_aa: CASSPGYSATNEKLFF
cdr3_nt: TGTGCCAGCAGTCCCGGATACAGTGCAACTAATGAAAAACTGTTTTTT

j_call: TRBJ2-4
clone_size: .
d_call: .
v_call: TRBV3-1/TRBV3-2
cdr3_aa: CASSPTASARNIQYF
cdr3_nt: TGTGCCAGCAGCCCCACCGCTAGCGCGAGAAACATTCAGTACTTC

j_call: TRBJ2-7
clone_size: .
d_call: TRBD1
v_call: TRBV19
cdr3_aa: CASSPPGQGDEQYF
cdr3_nt: TGTGCCAGTAGTCCCCCGGGACAGGGGGACGAGCAGTACTTC

j_call: TRBJ2-7
clone_size: .
d_call: .
v_call: TRBV5-1
cdr3_aa: CASSLAAGGYEQYF
cdr3_nt: TGCGCCAGCAGCTTGGCTGCAGGGGGGTACGAGCAGTACTTC

j_call: TRBJ1-1
clone_size: .
d_call: .
v_call: TRBV6-5
cdr3_aa: CASSYLAQGGTEAFF
cdr3_nt: TGTGCCAGCAGTTACCTTGCCCAGGGTGGGACTGAAGCTTTCTTT

j_call: TRBJ1-2
clone_size: .
d_call: TRBD1
v_call: TRBV15
cdr3_aa: CATSRATTGGKGYTF
cdr3_nt: TGTGCCACCAGCAGGGCTACGACAGGGGGCAAGGGCTACACCTTC

j_call: TRBJ1-2
clone_size: .
d_call: TRBD1
v_call: TRBV28
cdr3_aa: CASSLPQGAYGYTF
cdr3_nt: TGTGCCAGCAGTTTACCGCAGGGGGCCTATGGCTACACCTTC

j_call: TRBJ2-7
clone_size: .
d_call: .
v_call: TRBV4-1
cdr3_aa: CASSRKSQGYDEQYF
cdr3_nt: TGCGCCAGCAGCCGAAAATCGCAGGGTTACGACGAGCAGTACTTC

j_call: TRBJ2-7
clone_size: .
d_call: TRBD2
v_call: TRBV28
cdr3_aa: CASSSSGLSSYEQYF
cdr3_nt: TGTGCCAGCAGTTCTAGCGGTCTGAGCTCCTACGAGCAGTACTTC

j_call: TRBJ2-5
clone_size: .
d_call: TRBD2
v_call: TRBV9
cdr3_aa: CASSVSTGTSGQETQYF
cdr3_nt: TGTGCCAGCAGCGTATCCACCGGGACTAGCGGCCAAGAGACCCAGTACTTC

j_call: TRBJ2-7
clone_size: .
d_call: TRBD2
v_call: TRBV10-3
cdr3_aa: CATGPSGSYEQYF
cdr3_nt: TGTGCCACCGGACCTAGCGGGAGCTACGAGCAGTACTTC